Below, one TCR beta chain is given with its context. Its antigen is not yet known. No much larger clonotype is one base removed from it; base qualities were not supplied. V gives up 2 bases and J gives up 4 bases, and the segment between their germline ends measures 15 bases. Spanning cysteine to phenylalanine, the CDR3 consists of 15 amino acids. The CDR3 DNA has 45 bases and is translated from base 1. CDR1 and CDR2, per the germline V gene, are SGDLS and YYNGEE. The source of the sample is a study of technical replicates of blood from a few donors (dated by TCRdb to 2015 to 2018). Receptor amplification or capture employed the immunoSEQ multiplex PCR assay. In its TCRdb copy, this immuneACCESS table keeps in-frame sequences only and misses some clones. Where compared with another copy, unresolved V genes explain less than half of these, and the others have no known cause. The table for this sample lists under 70,000 clones; approximately 90% of them were counted only once. Together, the top ten hold 0.38% of the sample.

The sequencing input was T cells isolated from PBMCs. The chain was built from TRBV9 and TRBJ1-2; TRBD1 could be the D gene, as 6 bases match. The TCR sequence derives from a human donor in good health. The sequence in DNA is TGTGCCAGCAGCGTCTACCCGGGACAAGCCTATGGCTACACCTTC. Translated, it reads CASSVYPGQAYGYTF.